One sample yielded the 7 T cell receptor beta chains listed below, sequenced in a study of Ad26.COV2.S vaccination and SARS-CoV-2 variants. The data were produced by immunoSEQ multiplex PCR, yet TCRdb's version contains in-frame clones alone and is incomplete. The table shows around 300,000 clones, with 88% occurring only once. The treatment here: roughly 19 received Ad26.COV2.S at low or high dose, single or two shots; about 5 received placebo; per-sample allocation not given. Day 63 following the first vaccine or placebo injection was when the samples were taken. The input for sequencing was peripheral blood, taken in a trial of Ad26.COV2.S vaccine versus placebo. Receptors originate from a person aged 18-65 years who received the Ad26.COV2.S COVID-19 vaccine or a placebo.

The genes are TRBV5-1 and TRBJ2-2, with D hard to call. V lost 0 bases and J 1 base, leaving 7 bases between the germline ends. This CDR3 has 15 amino acids. Germline loops: CDR1 SGHRS, CDR2 YFSETQ. The DNA for the CDR3 is TGCGCCAGCAGCTTGGTCAGAAGGAACACCGGGGAGCTGTTTTTT. It translates to CASSLVRRNTGELFF. Full variable domain (outside the CDR3, taken from reference TRBV5-1 and TRBJ2-2): KAGVTQTPRYLIKTRGQQVTLSCSPISGHRSVSWYQQTPGQGLQFLFEYFSETQRNKGNFPGRFSGRQFSNSRSEMNVSTLELGDSALYLCASSLVRRNTGELFFGEGSRLTVL.

CDR3 coding DNA: TGTGCCAGCAGCCCCCTTGGACCGAGCTATGGCTACACCTTC. It encodes CASSPLGPSYGYTF. This chain uses TRBV3-1 (or the pseudogene TRBV3-2) with TRBJ1-2; D gene unclear. Germline V gene sequence: CDR1 LGHDT, CDR2 YNNKEL (reference sequence). With 4 bases removed from V and 4 bases from J, the gap between germline ends came to 13 bases. This CDR3 is 14 amino acids long.

The J gene is TRBJ2-3, the V gene TRBV7-2; TRBD2 aligns across 11 bases. Trimming at V came to 6 bases and at J to 4 bases, leaving 3 bases not matched to a gene. CDR1 SGHTA and CDR2 FQGNSA come from the germline V gene. CDR3 length equals 14 residues. The CDR3 nucleotides are TGTGCCAGCAGTAGCGGGGGGGGACCAGATACGCAGTATTTT. Protein sequence: CASSSGGGPDTQYF.

The chain joins TRBV4-3 to TRBJ1-1; weak D call: TRBD1 (5 bases). V lost 0 bases and J lost 1, with 9 bases in between. From germline, CDR1 is LGHNA and CDR2 YSLEER. The CDR3 sequence is 15 residues long. The CDR3 is CASSQDSRGNTEAFF. CDR3 coding DNA: TGCGCCAGCAGCCAAGATTCAAGGGGGAACACTGAAGCTTTCTTT.

This chain uses TRBV2 with TRBJ2-3; D is unresolved. Germline CDR1 is SNHLY and CDR2 is FYNNEI. V dropped 6 bases and J dropped 2 bases, with 12 bases sitting between them. The CDR3 totals 14 residues. CDR3 nucleotides: TGTGCCAGCAGACGGACCAGAGACACAGATACGCAGTATTTT. It codes for CASRRTRDTDTQYF.

The genes are TRBV5-4 and TRBJ2-7; 8 bases line up with TRBD1. In germline, CDR1 is SGHNT, CDR2 YYREEE (reference sequence). The J segment lost 0 bases and the V segment lost 4 bases, leaving 6 bases of the junction unmatched. This CDR3 region has 15 residues. The CDR3 DNA reads TGTGCCAGCAGCCAACCGGACAGGGTCTCCTACGAGCAGTACTTC. Translated, it gives CASSQPDRVSYEQYF.

Here the CDR3 reads CASSISLSGYDEQYF. The CDR3 nucleotides are TGTGCCAGTAGTATTTCACTATCGGGGTATGACGAGCAGTACTTC. The V and J genes are TRBV19 and TRBJ2-7; D possibly corresponds to TRBD2 (5 bases). The germline V gene has CDR1 LNHDA and CDR2 SQIVND (reference sequence). The length of the CDR3 is 15 residues. The V end lost 3 bases, the J end lost 5 bases, and 17 bases lay between the germline ends. Based on the CDR3 plus reference TRBV19 and TRBJ2-7, the full variable domain is DGGITQSPKYLFRKEGQNVTLSCEQNLNHDAMYWYRQDPGQGLRLIYYSQIVNDFQKGDIAEGYSVSREKKESFPLTVTSAQKNPTAFYLCASSISLSGYDEQYFGPGTRLTVT.